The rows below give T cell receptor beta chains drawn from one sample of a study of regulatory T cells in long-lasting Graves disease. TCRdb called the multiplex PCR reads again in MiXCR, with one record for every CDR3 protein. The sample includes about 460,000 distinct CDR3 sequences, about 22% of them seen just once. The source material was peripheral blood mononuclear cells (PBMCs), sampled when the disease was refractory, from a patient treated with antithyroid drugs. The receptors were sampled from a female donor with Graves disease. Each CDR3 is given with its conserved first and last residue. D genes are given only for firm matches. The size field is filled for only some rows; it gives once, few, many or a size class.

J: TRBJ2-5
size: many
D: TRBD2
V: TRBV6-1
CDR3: CASSTPGLTETQYF
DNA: TGTGCCAGCAGTACACCGGGACTAACGGAGACCCAGTACTTC

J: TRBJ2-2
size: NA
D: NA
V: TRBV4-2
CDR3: CASSQDDSGYTGELFF
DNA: TGTGCCAGCAGCCAAGATGATAGCGGTTACACCGGGGAGCTGTTTTTT

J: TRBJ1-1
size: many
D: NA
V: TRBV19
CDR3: CASSMNWGDTEAFF
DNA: TGTGCCAGTAGTATGAATTGGGGGGACACTGAAGCTTTCTTT

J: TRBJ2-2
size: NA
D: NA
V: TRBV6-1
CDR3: CASSWDTSNTGELFF
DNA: TGTGCCAGCAGCTGGGACACCTCGAACACCGGGGAGCTGTTTTTT

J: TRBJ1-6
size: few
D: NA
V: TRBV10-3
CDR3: CAISYDGRNSPLHF
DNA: TGTGCCATCAGCTACGACGGCCGTAATTCACCCCTCCACTTT

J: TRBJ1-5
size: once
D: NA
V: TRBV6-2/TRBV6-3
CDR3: CASSYLVNQPQHF
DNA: TGTGCCAGCAGTTATTTGGTTAATCAGCCCCAGCATTTT

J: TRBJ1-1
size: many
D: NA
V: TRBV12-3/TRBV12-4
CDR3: CASSLNAEAFF
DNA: TGTGCCAGCAGCCTAAACGCTGAAGCTTTCTTT

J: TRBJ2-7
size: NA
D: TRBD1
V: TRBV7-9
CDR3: CASSFTGQTYEQYF
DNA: TGTGCCAGCAGTTTTACGGGACAGACCTACGAGCAGTACTTC

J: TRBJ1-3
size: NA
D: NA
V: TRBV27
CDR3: CASSFSGGGWSGNTIYF
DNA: TGTGCCAGCAGTTTTTCCGGGGGAGGGTGGTCTGGAAACACCATATATTTT

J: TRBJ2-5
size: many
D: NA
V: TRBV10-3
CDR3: CAISTGGQGTQYF
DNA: TGTGCCATCAGCACAGGAGGGCAAGGGACCCAGTACTTC

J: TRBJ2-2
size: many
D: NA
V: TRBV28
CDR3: CATLQGGGPTNTGELFF
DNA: TGTGCCACACTACAGGGGGGGGGGCCCACGAACACCGGGGAGCTGTTTTTT

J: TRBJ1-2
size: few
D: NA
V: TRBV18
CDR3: CASSDYSEDDYTF
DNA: TGTGCCAGCTCAGATTACTCAGAGGATGACTACACCTTC

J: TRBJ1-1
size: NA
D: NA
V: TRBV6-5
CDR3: CASSYSLDGDTEAFF
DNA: TGTGCCAGCAGTTACTCCCTGGACGGAGACACTGAAGCTTTCTTT

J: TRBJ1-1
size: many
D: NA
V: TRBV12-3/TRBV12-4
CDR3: CASSLAPMNTEAFF
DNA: TGTGCCAGCAGTTTGGCCCCTATGAACACTGAAGCTTTCTTT

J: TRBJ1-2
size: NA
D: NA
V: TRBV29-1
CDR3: CSALVGGAYGYTF
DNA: TGCAGCGCCCTGGTAGGGGGGGCCTATGGCTACACCTTC

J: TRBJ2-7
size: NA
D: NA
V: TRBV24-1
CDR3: CATSDPNRVLYF
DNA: TGTGCCACCAGTGACCCGAACAGGGTTTTGTACTTC

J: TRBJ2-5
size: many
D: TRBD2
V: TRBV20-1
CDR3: CSATSGGATETQYF
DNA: TGCAGTGCTACGAGCGGGGGGGCCACCGAGACCCAGTACTTC

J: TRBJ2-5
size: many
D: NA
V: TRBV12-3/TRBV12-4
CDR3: CASSRGQRQETQYF
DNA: TGTGCCAGCAGTCGAGGACAGCGCCAAGAGACCCAGTACTTC

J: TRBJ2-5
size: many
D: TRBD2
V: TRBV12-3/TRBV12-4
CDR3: CASSPGTSGFPGETQYF
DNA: TGTGCCAGCAGTCCAGGGACTAGCGGCTTCCCCGGAGAGACCCAGTACTTC

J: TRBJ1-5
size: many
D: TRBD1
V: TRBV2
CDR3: CASSEETGQTGPQHF
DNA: TGTGCCAGCAGTGAAGAGACAGGGCAGACCGGGCCCCAGCATTTT

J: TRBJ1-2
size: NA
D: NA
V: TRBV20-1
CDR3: CSAGGASEHPNYGYTF
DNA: TGCAGTGCGGGGGGGGCATCCGAACATCCTAACTATGGCTACACCTTC

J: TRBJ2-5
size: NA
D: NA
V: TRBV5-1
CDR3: CASSPTWTLQETQYF
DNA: TGCGCCAGCAGCCCCACCTGGACCCTACAAGAGACCCAGTACTTC

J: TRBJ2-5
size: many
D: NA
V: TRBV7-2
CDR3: CASSLARYSQETQYF
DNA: TGTGCCAGCAGCTTAGCGCGGTACTCCCAAGAGACCCAGTACTTC

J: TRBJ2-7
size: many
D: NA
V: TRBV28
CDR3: CATSRTDEQYF
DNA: TGTGCCACTTCTCGGACGGACGAGCAGTACTTC

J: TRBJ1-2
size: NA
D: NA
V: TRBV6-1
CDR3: CANRAWTQENYGYTF
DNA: TGTGCCAACAGGGCCTGGACACAGGAGAACTATGGCTACACCTTC

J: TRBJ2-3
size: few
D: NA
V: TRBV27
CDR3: CASSKAPRTDTQYF
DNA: TGTGCCAGCAGCAAGGCCCCTCGCACAGATACGCAGTATTTT

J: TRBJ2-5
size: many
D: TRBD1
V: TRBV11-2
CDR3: CASSLTGGTFQETQYF
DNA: TGTGCCAGCAGCTTGACAGGGGGCACCTTCCAAGAGACCCAGTACTTC

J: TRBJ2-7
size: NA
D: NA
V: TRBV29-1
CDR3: CSVEGPSGSYEQYF
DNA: TGCAGCGTTGAAGGACCGAGTGGGTCCTACGAGCAGTACTTC

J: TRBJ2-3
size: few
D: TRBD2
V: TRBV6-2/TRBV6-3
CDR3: CASSDVGTRADTQYF
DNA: TGTGCCAGCAGTGATGTTGGGACTAGGGCAGATACGCAGTATTTT

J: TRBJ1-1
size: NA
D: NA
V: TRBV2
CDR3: CASKDRWNTEAFF
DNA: TGTGCCAGCAAAGACCGATGGAACACTGAAGCTTTCTTT

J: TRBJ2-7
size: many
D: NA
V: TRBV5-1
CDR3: CASSLAFGSSYEQYF
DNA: TGCGCCAGCAGCTTGGCCTTTGGGTCCTCCTACGAGCAGTACTTC

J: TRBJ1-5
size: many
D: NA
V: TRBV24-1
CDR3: CATSSGGNQPQHF
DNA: TGTGCCACCAGTTCCGGGGGCAATCAGCCCCAGCATTTT

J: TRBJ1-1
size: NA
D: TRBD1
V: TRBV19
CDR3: CASSTGTGSPTEAFF
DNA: TGTGCCAGTAGTACTGGGACAGGGTCACCCACTGAAGCTTTCTTT

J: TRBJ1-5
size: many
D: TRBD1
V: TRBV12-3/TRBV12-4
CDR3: CASRPGGPSNQPQHF
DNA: TGTGCCAGCAGACCAGGGGGACCTAGCAATCAGCCCCAGCATTTT

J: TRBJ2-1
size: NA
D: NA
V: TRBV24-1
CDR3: CATSDLSGTLNEQFF
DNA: TGTGCCACCAGTGATTTATCCGGGACACTCAATGAGCAGTTCTTC